A single sample gave rise to the 27 T cell receptor beta chains below, sequenced in a study of PD-1 blockade in classical Hodgkin lymphoma. The table came from immunoSEQ multiplex PCR; TCRdb's copy has only in-frame clones and leaves some out. The table lists fewer than 65,000 clones, roughly nine tenths of them singletons, with about 15% in the top ten. Every patient relapsed after autologous stem cell transplantation, and brentuximab vedotin exposure varied. The source material was peripheral blood mononuclear cells (PBMCs), sampled at baseline. These receptors originate from a human donor with classical Hodgkin lymphoma.

The gene calls are TRBV7-9 and TRBJ2-7; D is uncertain. CDR3 size: 13 residues. V was shortened by 3 bases and J by 5 bases, with 11 bases between the two germline ends. CDR1 and CDR2 (germline): SEHNR, FQNEAQ (reference sequence). CDR3 region: CASSLINSHEQYF. For the CDR3, the DNA is TGTGCCAGCAGCTTGATTAATAGCCACGAGCAGTACTTC.

This clone came up a few times. The chain has TRBV14 and TRBJ1-4, with D possibly TRBD1 on 6 matching bases. V dropped 0 bases and J dropped 10 bases, with 9 bases sitting between them. CDR3 length equals 13 residues. From germline, CDR1 is SGHDN and CDR2 FVKESK. CDR3 loop: CASSQDRGGKLFF. The CDR3 bases are TGTGCCAGCAGCCAAGACAGGGGCGGAAAACTGTTTTTT.

V is TRBV5-8 and J is TRBJ1-6; D uncertain. This CDR3 has 14 residues. Germline values: CDR1 SGHTS, CDR2 YDEGEE. V dropped 4 bases and J dropped 7 bases, with 12 bases sitting between them. The CDR3 spells CASSIGLINSPLHF. The CDR3 nucleotides read TGTGCCAGCAGCATAGGACTGATAAATTCACCCCTCCACTTT.

The chain uses TRBV7-3 and TRBJ1-1; no clear D. The CDR3 has 13 residues. Per germline, CDR1 SGHTA and CDR2 FQGTGA. Trimming left V 4 bases short and J 1 base short, with 7 bases between. As DNA, the CDR3 is TGTGCCAGCAGCTCCTTGAAGAACACTGAAGCTTTCTTT. It specifies CASSSLKNTEAFF.

The chain is built from TRBV5-6 and TRBJ2-7, with D maybe TRBD1 (5 bases). The V end was cut by 7 bases, the J end by 2 bases, with 16 bases between. This CDR3 has 14 residues. Per germline, CDR1 SGHDT and CDR2 YYEEEE. Here the CDR3 reads CASSEQARTYEQYF. CDR3 sequence (DNA): TGTGCCAGCTCGGAACAGGCAAGAACCTACGAGCAGTACTTC.

This rearrangement joins TRBV18 to TRBJ1-1, with no clear D. The V gene lost 3 bases and the J gene lost 4 bases, with 18 bases spanning the gap. The CDR3 contains 16 residues. From germline, CDR1 is KGHSH and CDR2 LQKENI. The CDR3 protein is CASSPVGMSLGTEAFF. The CDR3 region has the DNA TGTGCCAGCTCACCGGTGGGGATGAGTCTGGGCACTGAAGCTTTCTTT.

V is TRBV11-3 and J is TRBJ1-1, with D uncertain. V lost 1 base to trimming and J lost 1 base, with 13 bases between them. The germline CDR1 and CDR2 sequences are SGHNT and YENEEA. This CDR3 comprises 16 residues. The CDR3 DNA reads as TGTGCCAGCAGCTTAGGTCCTGGGCAGACGAACACTGAAGCTTTCTTT. This translates into CASSLGPGQTNTEAFF.

V is TRBV28 and J is TRBJ1-2, with D perhaps matching TRBD1 (5 bases). V shed 6 bases and J shed 4 bases, with 21 bases lying between them. CDR1 is MDHEN, CDR2 SYDVKM, per germline. This CDR3 has 16 residues. The CDR3 sequence: CASSPPRVGSGYGYTF. In DNA form, the CDR3 reads TGTGCCAGCAGCCCTCCCAGGGTCGGCTCGGGCTATGGCTACACCTTC.

The chain carries TRBV10-3 and TRBJ1-1; TRBD1 matches 10 bases. Trimming removed 6 bases from V and 3 bases from J; junction bases left unmatched: 4. The CDR3 totals 14 residues. In germline, CDR1 is ENHRY, CDR2 SYGVKD. In nucleotides, the CDR3 is TGTGCCATCAGCGCTGGACAGGGGGACACTGAAGCTTTCTTT. Amino acid sequence: CAISAGQGDTEAFF.

The rearrangement joins TRBV10-2 to TRBJ2-7; 9 nucleotides match TRBD2. Unmatched junction bases numbered 1, after V lost 4 bases and J lost 3 bases. This CDR3 is built from 13 residues. Looked up from germline, CDR1 is WSHSY and CDR2 is SAAADI. The CDR3 loop reads CASSGTSVYEQYF. CDR3 bases: TGCGCCAGCAGTGGGACTAGCGTCTACGAGCAGTACTTC.

This clone was seen only once. The rearrangement joins TRBV14 to TRBJ2-7; D is unclear. V was pared by 1 base and J by 0 bases, with 4 bases between. The V gene's germline CDR1 is SGHDN and CDR2 FVKESK. The CDR3 consists of 13 residues. Here the CDR3 DNA reads TGTGCCAGCAGCCAAGCGAGCTCCTACGAGCAGTACTTC. Protein sequence: CASSQASSYEQYF.

This sequence joins TRBV6-1 and TRBJ1-2; D not certain. With 3 bases removed from V and 5 bases from J, the gap between germline ends came to 7 bases. CDR3 length: 12 amino acids. Germline V lookup: CDR1 MNHNS, CDR2 SASEGT. The CDR3 region is CASSDQGYGYTF. The CDR3 coding sequence is TGTGCCAGCAGTGATCAAGGTTATGGCTACACCTTC.

This clone is medium-sized (0.01 to 0.1%) in the sample. V usage is TRBV6-5 and J usage is TRBJ1-2; D is possibly TRBD1 (5 bases). The germline V gene has CDR1 MNHEY and CDR2 SVGAGI. The V gene lost 8 bases and the J gene lost 5 bases, with 9 bases spanning the gap. CDR3 size: 11 residues. CDR3 nucleotide sequence: TGTGCCAGCGGAGGGGCGTATGGCTACACCTTC. This encodes CASGGAYGYTF.

This chain links TRBV5-4 with TRBJ2-4; maybe TRBD1 (5 bases). V was trimmed by 0 bases and J by 0 bases, leaving 10 bases between them. Germline V gene data show CDR1 as SGHNT and CDR2 as YYREEE (reference sequence). The CDR3 loop spans 16 amino acids. CDR3 protein: CASSLGVRGAKNIQYF. CDR3 bases: TGTGCCAGCAGCTTGGGGGTTAGGGGAGCCAAAAACATTCAGTACTTC.

This chain joins TRBV15 and TRBJ1-2, with D tentatively TRBD1 (5 bases). The V gene lost 4 bases and the J gene lost 4 bases, with 22 bases spanning the gap. Per germline, CDR1 LNHNV and CDR2 YYDKDF (reference sequence). The CDR3 totals 17 residues. This chain's CDR3 is CATSTQPAPSDTYGYTF. The CDR3, as DNA: TGTGCCACCAGCACGCAACCGGCACCCTCGGACACCTATGGCTACACCTTC.

The chain joins TRBV6-5 to TRBJ1-4; TRBD1 aligns across 7 bases. The length of the CDR3 is 16 residues. V gave up 1 base and J gave up 7 bases; unmatched junction bases: 9. Germline values: CDR1 MNHEY, CDR2 SVGAGI. CDR3 DNA: TGTGCCAGCAGTTACTTAACACAGGGGCAGGGTGAAAAACTGTTTTTT. Translating it yields CASSYLTQGQGEKLFF.

The chain uses TRBV27 and TRBJ1-2; a possible D gene is TRBD1 (6 bases). The CDR3 length is 13 residues. Germline V CDR1 and CDR2: MNHEY, SMNVEV (reference sequence). The V end lost 6 bases, the J end lost 3 bases, and 11 bases lay between the germline ends. The DNA of the CDR3 is TGTGCCAGCAGAAGACAGGCTGACTATGGCTACACCTTC. Protein: CASRRQADYGYTF.

This chain uses TRBV7-6 with TRBJ2-7; TRBD2 matches at 11 bases. Per germline, CDR1 SGHVS and CDR2 FNYEAQ. This CDR3 contains 16 residues. V lost 1 base to trimming and J lost 3 bases; unmatched junction nucleotides: 5. This CDR3 is CASSLEGSGGVYEQYF. The CDR3 region has the DNA TGTGCCAGCAGCTTAGAGGGTAGCGGGGGGGTCTACGAGCAGTACTTC.

The genes are TRBV6-1 and TRBJ1-1; TRBD1 might be the D (6 bases). CDR1 and CDR2 from the germline V gene are MNHNS and SASEGT. The CDR3 covers 14 residues. Trimming cost V 7 bases and J 5 bases, with 17 bases left between them. The CDR3 region is CASTGPGAVTEAFF. CDR3 bases: TGTGCCAGCACAGGGCCGGGGGCGGTTACTGAAGCTTTCTTT.

The rearrangement joins TRBV5-1 to TRBJ1-2, with 8 bases matching TRBD1. The CDR3 runs 12 residues. The ends lost 0 bases at V and 11 bases at J; junction bases unmatched: 3. Germline V gene lookup returns CDR1 SGHRS and CDR2 YFSETQ. The CDR3 protein is CASSLARTGYTF. CDR3 DNA sequence: TGCGCCAGCAGCTTGGCCCGGACAGGGTACACCTTC.

The V call is TRBV4-2, the J call TRBJ1-1, with a possible D match to TRBD1 (5 bases). CDR3 size: 15 residues. V lost 3 bases and J 9 bases, leaving 20 bases between the germline ends. Germline values: CDR1 LGHNA, CDR2 YNFKEQ. The CDR3 spells CASSQSFPGTLQAFF. The CDR3 DNA reads TGTGCCAGCAGCCAGTCTTTTCCCGGGACCCTCCAAGCTTTCTTT.

The V and J genes are TRBV29-1 and TRBJ2-7; no clear D. Germline V CDR1 and CDR2: SQVTM, ANQGSEA. CDR3 size: 11 residues. V lost 6 bases, J lost 6 bases, and 12 bases lay in between. The CDR3 nucleotides read TGCAGCGTCAGTGAGGCGGTCGAGCAGTACTTC. This translates into CSVSEAVEQYF.

This chain joins TRBV29-1 and TRBJ2-7, with D unclear. This CDR3 spans 12 amino acids. Germline lookup yields CDR1 SQVTM and CDR2 ANQGSEA. V dropped 4 bases and J dropped 0 bases, with 7 bases sitting between them. The CDR3 nucleotides read TGCAGCGTTGGGACCCCCTCCTACGAGCAGTACTTC. Translating it yields CSVGTPSYEQYF.

The rearrangement uses TRBV7-9 and TRBJ2-3; TRBD2 agrees at 10 bases. V lost 5 bases, J lost 5 bases, and 7 bases stayed unmatched. The CDR3 is 15 residues long. In germline, CDR1 is SEHNR, CDR2 FQNEAQ (reference sequence). The CDR3 DNA reads as TGTGCCAGCAGCCCACAAGCGGGGGGGGGAGATACGCAGTATTTT. Translated: CASSPQAGGGDTQYF.

This rearrangement joins TRBV15 to TRBJ1-2; no definite D call. Per germline, CDR1 LNHNV and CDR2 YYDKDF (reference sequence). The CDR3 covers 16 residues. V lost 0 bases to trimming and J lost 4 bases, with 15 bases between them. The CDR3 DNA reads TGTGCCACCAGCAGAGATCTGGCAGGCGCGGGCTATGGCTACACCTTC. This translates into CATSRDLAGAGYGYTF.

The chain recombines TRBV6-5 with TRBJ2-7; 7 bases match TRBD1. V was clipped by 2 bases and J by 3 bases; unmatched bases: 1. The germline V gene has CDR1 MNHEY and CDR2 SVGAGI. The CDR3 covers 13 residues. Here the CDR3 reads CASSYDRVYEQYF. The CDR3 nucleotides read TGTGCCAGCAGTTACGACAGGGTCTACGAGCAGTACTTC.

The V gene is TRBV9, the J gene TRBJ2-1; tentatively, D is TRBD1 or TRBD2 (6 bases each). From germline, CDR1 is SGDLS and CDR2 YYNGEE. This CDR3 is 15 amino acids long. V gave up 3 bases and J gave up 8 bases, with 18 bases separating them. CDR3 sequence (DNA): TGTGCCAGCAGCGCCACGGGGGCCAGCGGGTATGAGCAGTTCTTC. Translating gives CASSATGASGYEQFF.